Below are 20 T cell receptor beta chains sequenced from a single sample in a study of T cell repertoires in cytomegalovirus infection. These receptors lack a known antigen. TCRdb independently ran MiXCR on the reads; one entry per CDR3 protein. Among roughly 78,000 distinct CDR3 sequences, around 40% were seen once, and the ten largest hold 85% to 95%. The starting material was CD8+ T cells from cultured PBMCs, obtained from culture after CMV antigen stimulation. These receptors were obtained from a human donor in good health (CMV status not recorded). Some clones in this sample may be carry-over from other donors' samples.

This clonotype appeared a single time. V is TRBV28 and J is TRBJ1-1; 7 bases agree with TRBD1. This CDR3 comprises 14 residues. With V trimmed by 6 bases and J by 4 bases, 8 bases remained unmatched. CDR1 is MDHEN, CDR2 SYDVKM, per germline. The CDR3 reads CASRLDRELTEAFF. CDR3 bases: TGTGCCAGCAGGCTCGACAGGGAGCTCACTGAAGCTTTCTTT. Filled out from reference TRBV28 and TRBJ1-1, the complete variable domain reads DVKVTQSSRYLVKRTGEKVFLECVQDMDHENMFWYRQDPGLGLRLIYFSYDVKMKEKGDIPEGYSVSREKKERFSLILESASTNQTSMYLCASRLDRELTEAFFGQGTRLTVV.

The chain recombines TRBV6-1 with TRBJ2-3; perhaps TRBD1 as D (6 bases). In germline, CDR1 is MNHNS, CDR2 SASEGT. V shed 1 base and J shed 3 bases, with 11 bases lying between them. This CDR3 contains 15 residues. CDR3 DNA sequence: TGTGCCAGCAGTGAAGGCGTCAGGGGTACAGATACGCAGTATTTT. It specifies CASSEGVRGTDTQYF.

The chain couples TRBV7-9 to TRBJ2-2; D possibly uses TRBD1 or TRBD2 (5 bases each). The V and J ends lost 7 bases and 7 bases respectively, with 19 bases between them. Germline CDR1 and CDR2: SEHNR and FQNEAQ (reference sequence). The CDR3 length is 15 residues. The CDR3 DNA sequence: TGTGCCAGCACGACCCGGGACGCCCTAATCGGGGAGCTGTTTTTT. Its protein product is CASTTRDALIGELFF.

The J gene is TRBJ2-1, the V gene TRBV19; no reliable D call. Trimming removed 2 bases at V and 2 bases at J, with 7 bases between. Germline-derived CDR1 and CDR2 are LNHDA and SQIVND (reference sequence). The CDR3 runs to 14 residues. DNA for the CDR3: TGTGCCAGTAGTATATCTCGGGCCTACAATGAGCAGTTCTTC. Its protein is CASSISRAYNEQFF.

V is TRBV7-9 and J is TRBJ2-1; 10 nucleotides match TRBD1. The V gene's germline CDR1 is SEHNR and CDR2 FQNEAQ (reference sequence). The junction had 16 bases not matched to a gene; V was cut back by 2 bases and J by 3 bases. CDR3 size: 20 residues. As DNA, the CDR3 is TGTGCCAGCAGCTTAACTCCGGGACAGGGGATTTCCCTGTTCTACAATGAGCAGTTCTTC. It is translated as CASSLTPGQGISLFYNEQFF. Looking up the rest from reference TRBV7-9 and TRBJ2-1 gives the full variable domain: DTGVSQNPRHKITKRGQNVTFRCDPISEHNRLYWYRQTLGQGPEFLTYFQNEAQLEKSRLLSDRFSAERPKGSFSTLEIQRTEQGDSAMYLCASSLTPGQGISLFYNEQFFGPGTRLTVL.

The V call is TRBV7-6, the J call TRBJ2-1; D unresolved. The germline gives CDR1 SGHVS, CDR2 FNYEAQ. The CDR3 has 13 amino acids. Between the trimmed V and J ends, which lost 2 bases and 8 bases, there was a span of 10 bases. The CDR3 reads CASSLMVWDEQFF. CDR3 nucleotide sequence: TGTGCCAGCAGCTTAATGGTTTGGGATGAGCAGTTCTTC.

The rearrangement joins TRBV5-5 to TRBJ2-7; maybe TRBD1 (6 bases). V was cut by 0 bases and J by 6 bases, with 13 bases left in between. The CDR3 extends over 14 amino acids. Germline CDR1 SGHKS, CDR2 YYEKEE (reference sequence). The CDR3 DNA reads TGTGCCAGCAGCTTGGAGGGACAAGGTCTCGAGCAGTACTTC. Its translation: CASSLEGQGLEQYF.

In its sample, this clonotype was seen a few times. V and J are TRBV19 and TRBJ1-5; no reliable D call. The V gene's germline CDR1 is LNHDA and CDR2 SQIVND (reference sequence). V was cut by 5 bases and J by 0 bases, with 11 bases left in between. The CDR3 length is 15 residues. The CDR3 protein is CASSPRSDSNQPQHF. The CDR3 nucleotides are TGTGCCAGTAGTCCCCGGAGTGATAGCAATCAGCCCCAGCATTTT.

This clonotype was seen a handful of times. This chain uses TRBV7-6 with TRBJ2-1; TRBD2 matches at 8 bases. This CDR3 has 18 residues. V lost 1 base to trimming and J lost 3 bases; unmatched junction nucleotides: 11. The germline V gene has CDR1 SGHVS and CDR2 FNYEAQ. This CDR3 is CASSLGAQRGLLYNEQFF. Here the CDR3 DNA reads TGTGCCAGCAGCTTAGGGGCCCAGCGGGGGCTCCTCTACAATGAGCAGTTCTTC.

This chain links TRBV29-1 with TRBJ1-5, with TRBD1 matching 11 bases. Trimming removed 4 bases from V and 6 bases from J; junction bases left unmatched: 2. CDR3 size: 13 residues. CDR1 is SQVTM, CDR2 ANQGSEA, per germline. The DNA for the CDR3 is TGCAGCGTTGCGGACAGGGGGCTTCAGCCCCAGCATTTT. This sequence encodes CSVADRGLQPQHF.

The J gene is TRBJ1-1, the V gene TRBV5-1; TRBD1 is a possible D gene (6 bases). V lost 7 bases, J lost 5 bases, and 24 bases lay in between. The germline V gene encodes CDR1 SGHRS and CDR2 YFSETQ. The CDR3 is made up of 16 amino acids. The CDR3 DNA reads as TGCGCCAGCGGCCCCGACGGGACATTTACTTGGACTGAAGCTTTCTTT. Protein product: CASGPDGTFTWTEAFF.

V usage is TRBV29-1 and J usage is TRBJ2-2; D unresolved. Germline CDR1 and CDR2: SQVTM and ANQGSEA. The CDR3 is 16 residues long. Trimming pared 1 base from V and 0 bases from J, leaving 12 bases between. The CDR3 loop is CSVEGAAETNTGELFF. The CDR3 coding sequence is TGCAGCGTTGAAGGGGCAGCCGAAACGAACACCGGGGAGCTGTTTTTT.

This chain uses TRBV6-5 with TRBJ1-4; 7 bases are shared with TRBD1. In germline, CDR1 is MNHEY, CDR2 SVGAGI. V was pared by 6 bases and J by 6 bases, with 13 bases of the junction left unmatched. The CDR3 contains 16 residues. CDR3 in amino acids: CASRRITGVPDEKLFF. The CDR3 coding sequence is TGTGCCAGCAGAAGAATCACAGGGGTACCGGATGAAAAACTGTTTTTT.

This clonotype appeared a few times. This chain links TRBV7-9 with TRBJ2-7; TRBD1 agrees at 8 bases. V shed 3 bases and J 0 bases; nucleotides not matched to a gene: 4. The CDR3 runs to 15 residues. Germline assignment: CDR1 SEHNR and CDR2 FQNEAQ (reference sequence). The CDR3 spells CASSFLQGGSYEQYF. Written as DNA, the CDR3 is TGTGCCAGCAGCTTTCTACAGGGGGGCTCCTACGAGCAGTACTTC. The variable domain in full, with the rest retrieved from reference TRBV7-9 and TRBJ2-7, is DTGVSQNPRHKITKRGQNVTFRCDPISEHNRLYWYRQTLGQGPEFLTYFQNEAQLEKSRLLSDRFSAERPKGSFSTLEIQRTEQGDSAMYLCASSFLQGGSYEQYFGPGTRLTVT.

This clonotype is a singleton in its sample. The chain carries TRBV11-2 and TRBJ2-1, with D possibly matching TRBD1 (6 bases). CDR1 is SGHAT and CDR2 is FQNNGV in the germline V gene. The CDR3 totals 15 residues. Trimming shortened V by 6 bases and J by 5 bases, and 17 bases separated the two germline ends. Here the CDR3 DNA reads TGTGCCAGCAGTTTCTCGAGGGGGATCCACAATGAGCAGTTCTTC. It codes for CASSFSRGIHNEQFF.

This rearrangement joins TRBV20-1 to TRBJ1-1; 7 bases are a match to TRBD1. Per germline, CDR1 DFQATT and CDR2 SNEGSKA (reference sequence). This CDR3 has 16 residues. V gave up 8 bases and J gave up 0 bases; unmatched junction bases: 15. The CDR3 DNA follows: TGCAGTCCGGAGACAGGGCCATATGGGATGAACACTGAAGCTTTCTTT. Translating gives CSPETGPYGMNTEAFF.

A single count supports this clonotype. The chain uses TRBV7-4 and TRBJ2-3, with 8 bases lining up with TRBD1. Germline V gives CDR1 SGHVT, CDR2 SQSDAQ. CDR3 length equals 18 residues. J gave up 0 bases and V 5 bases, and 13 bases lay outside the gene matches. The CDR3 is CASSPWTGPLPSTDTQYF. Here the CDR3 DNA reads TGTGCCAGCAGCCCTTGGACAGGGCCCCTACCTAGCACAGATACGCAGTATTTT.

This clonotype was detected only once. The chain carries TRBV7-6 and TRBJ1-3; tentative D call: TRBD1 (6 bases). The CDR3 length is 16 residues. Trimming pared 0 bases from V and 3 bases from J, leaving 12 bases between. Germline values: CDR1 SGHVS, CDR2 FNYEAQ. The CDR3 loop reads CASSLAAGEGGNTIYF. The CDR3 nucleotides are TGTGCCAGCAGCTTAGCTGCAGGGGAAGGTGGAAACACCATATATTTT.

This clonotype was seen only a few times. V gene TRBV7-6 combines with J gene TRBJ2-3; the D is unclear. The CDR3 is made up of 13 amino acids. Germline V gene lookup returns CDR1 SGHVS and CDR2 FNYEAQ. V lost 1 base to trimming and J lost 5 bases, with 7 bases between them. The CDR3 sequence: CASSLVREDTQYF. CDR3 nucleotides: TGTGCCAGCAGCTTAGTTCGTGAAGATACGCAGTATTTT.

The rearrangement joins TRBV12-3 or TRBV12-4 to TRBJ1-2; 9 nucleotides align to TRBD1. CDR3 length: 15 amino acids. V gave up 5 bases and J gave up 8 bases; unmatched junction bases: 12. The CDR3 sequence: CASSHRDREVFGYTF. The CDR3 bases are TGTGCCAGCAGTCACCGGGACAGGGAGGTCTTCGGCTACACCTTC.